The T cell receptor (beta chain) under discussion was sequenced for a study of cytomegalovirus exposure and HLA in healthy donors. Findings and caveats of the study: In vitro confirmation showed three CMV-associated chains to be CMV antigen specific.

Germline V gives CDR1 SGHVS, CDR2 FNYEAQ. V was clipped by 6 bases and J by 0 bases, with 18 bases between them. The CDR3 loop spans 17 amino acids. As for this clone: As yet, its antigen is unknown.

Clones were sequenced by immunoSEQ multiplex PCR, and TCRdb holds only the in-frame ones, with some missing. The sample lists 110,000 to 150,000 clones, approximately 94% occurring once. Sequencing was done on a sample of PBMCs. The TCR originated in a man aged 18 to 35 in good health and CMV-seropositive. The rearrangement links TRBV7-6 to TRBJ2-1, with D tentatively TRBD2 (5 bases). The CDR3 region is CASSREGSGSSYNEQFF. Written as DNA, the CDR3 is TGTGCCAGCAGTCGAGAAGGGAGCGGCAGCTCCTACAATGAGCAGTTCTTC.